This T cell receptor beta chain emerged from a study of identical twins. Study conclusions and caveats: The analysis was cross-sectional rather than longitudinal within donors. Out-of-frame TCR alpha sharing observed in monozygotic twins exceeded model estimates.

TCRdb used MiXCR to reprocess the 5' RACE reads, holding one entry per CDR3 protein. The sample carries hundreds of thousands of distinct CDR3 sequences, around 12% recorded once. V was pared by 8 bases and J by 5 bases, with 18 bases between. Germline V gene data show CDR1 as SEHNR and CDR2 as FQNEAQ (reference sequence). This CDR3 is 14 amino acids long. About this clonotype itself: Its antigen remains unidentified.

These data also formed part of another study, on yellow fever vaccine responses in identical twins.

This sequence was found in a woman between 18 and 30 years old in good health. Sequencing used CD8+ T cells sorted from blood. The rearrangement uses TRBV7-9 and TRBJ2-5, with D uncertain. CDR3: CASAYRTPTETQYF. The CDR3 DNA sequence: TGTGCCAGCGCTTACCGAACACCGACGGAGACCCAGTACTTC.